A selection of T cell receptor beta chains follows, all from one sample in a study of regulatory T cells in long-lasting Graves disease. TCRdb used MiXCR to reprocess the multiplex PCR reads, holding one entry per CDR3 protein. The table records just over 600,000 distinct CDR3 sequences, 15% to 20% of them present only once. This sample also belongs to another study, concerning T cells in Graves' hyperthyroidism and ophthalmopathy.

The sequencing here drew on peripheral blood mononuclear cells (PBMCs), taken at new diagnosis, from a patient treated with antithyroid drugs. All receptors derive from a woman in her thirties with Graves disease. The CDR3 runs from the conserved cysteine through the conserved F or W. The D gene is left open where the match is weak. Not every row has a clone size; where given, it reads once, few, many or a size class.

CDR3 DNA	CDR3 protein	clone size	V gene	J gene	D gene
TGTGCCAGCAGCCAAGGAGCGGGAGGGCCTGGCTCCTACAATGAGCAGTTCTTC	CASSQGAGGPGSYNEQFF	-	TRBV3-1	TRBJ2-1	TRBD2
TGTGCCAGCTCGCTAGAAGAGGCTTTTCCCTCAAACACCATATATTTT	CASSLEEAFPSNTIYF	few	TRBV12-3/TRBV12-4	TRBJ1-3	-
TGTGCCAGCAGTTACGAGGGACAGGGTAGGAAACTGTTTTTT	CASSYEGQGRKLFF	many	TRBV6-2/TRBV6-3	TRBJ1-4	TRBD1
TGTGCCACCAGCAGAGACGAGGACAGGGGTTCCGGGGCCAACGTCCTGACTTTC	CATSRDEDRGSGANVLTF	-	TRBV15	TRBJ2-6	TRBD1
TGTGCCAGCAGTGAACTAGCGGGACGCAATGAGCAGTTCTTC	CASSELAGRNEQFF	many	TRBV25-1	TRBJ2-1	TRBD2
TGCAGTGGTTTGACAGCGGGAGACTACGAGCAGTACTTC	CSGLTAGDYEQYF	many	TRBV20-1	TRBJ2-7	TRBD2
TGCAGTGCTAGAGGACAAAACTATAATTCACCCCTCCACTTT	CSARGQNYNSPLHF	few	TRBV20-1	TRBJ1-6	-
TGTGCCAGCAGCGCCGATGGCGGAACCTACGAGCAGTACTTC	CASSADGGTYEQYF	many	TRBV9	TRBJ2-7	-
TGTGCCAGCAGTCTGGGTAGGGGGTCGGGGCCCCAGCATTTT	CASSLGRGSGPQHF	many	TRBV12-3/TRBV12-4	TRBJ1-5	-
TGTGCCAGCAGCTTAGATTACAGGGCTACCGGGGAGCTGTTTTTT	CASSLDYRATGELFF	few	TRBV11-2	TRBJ2-2	-
TGTGCCAGCAGTCCGCTCGGACAGGTCGGATATCAGCCCCAGCATTTT	CASSPLGQVGYQPQHF	many	TRBV2	TRBJ1-5	TRBD1
TGTGCCAGCAGTACCGGGACAGTGGTTGAAAAACTGTTTTTT	CASSTGTVVEKLFF	-	TRBV28	TRBJ1-4	TRBD1
TGTGCCAGCAGTCCCTCGACAGGGATCCTGGGGGGCACTGAAGCTTTCTTT	CASSPSTGILGGTEAFF	many	TRBV12-3/TRBV12-4	TRBJ1-1	TRBD1
TGTGCCAGCAGGTCCGGGACAGGGGGCAGAGATACGCAGTATTTT	CASRSGTGGRDTQYF	few	TRBV7-2	TRBJ2-3	TRBD1
TGTGCCAGCAGCGTCGGACAGACGAGCTTGTTCTTT	CASSVGQTSLFF	-	TRBV9	TRBJ1-1	-
TGTGCCAGCAGCTTCCTTGGACAGGGGGACACTGAAGCTTTCTTT	CASSFLGQGDTEAFF	few	TRBV7-8	TRBJ1-1	TRBD1
TGTGCCAGCAGTTCCGGGACCCTCAGCTACGAGCAGTACTTC	CASSSGTLSYEQYF	-	TRBV28	TRBJ2-7	-
TGTGCCAGCAGCCCCCGCACGGGAGTATATAATGAGCAGTTCTTC	CASSPRTGVYNEQFF	-	TRBV3-1	TRBJ2-1	-
TGTGCCAGCAGTCTCGGGGTCAGCGACCAAAGAAGTCAGCCCCAGCATTTT	CASSLGVSDQRSQPQHF	many	TRBV28	TRBJ1-5	-
TGTGCCAGCAGCTTAAATGGCGAGCAGTACTTC	CASSLNGEQYF	many	TRBV11-1	TRBJ2-7	-
TGCGCCAGCAGCCGAAACCGACAGGGGACGAACACCGGGGAGCTGTTTTTT	CASSRNRQGTNTGELFF	-	TRBV5-1	TRBJ2-2	TRBD1
TGTGCCAGCGCCGATCCGGGGTACGAGCAGTACTTC	CASADPGYEQYF	many	TRBV6-1	TRBJ2-7	-
TGTGCCAGCAGGGACAGGGTTGTGAGTGAGCAGTTCTTC	CASRDRVVSEQFF	many	TRBV2	TRBJ2-1	TRBD1
TGTGCCAGCACCGGAAGACTAGGCGATGAGCAGTTCTTC	CASTGRLGDEQFF	many	TRBV2	TRBJ2-1	-
TGCGCCAGCAGCCAAGGTGTAGTTCTCGACGAGCAGTACTTC	CASSQGVVLDEQYF	-	TRBV7-9	TRBJ2-7	-
TGTGCCAGCAGCATGTGGCAGCCGTACGAGCAGTACTTC	CASSMWQPYEQYF	many	TRBV6-1	TRBJ2-7	-
TGTGCCAGCAGTGGTACAGGGGCCCTTGTCTCTGAAGCTTTCTTT	CASSGTGALVSEAFF	many	TRBV6-1	TRBJ1-1	TRBD1
TGCGCCAGCGCACAGGGGCTTTACACCGGGGAGCTGTTTTTT	CASAQGLYTGELFF	-	TRBV5-1	TRBJ2-2	TRBD1
TGCAGCGTTGAGATCGCAGATACGCAGTATTTT	CSVEIADTQYF	many	TRBV29-1	TRBJ2-3	-
TGCAGCGTTGACCTCCCCTCTAGCGGGAGTGCCTACGAGCAGTACTTC	CSVDLPSSGSAYEQYF	few	TRBV29-1	TRBJ2-7	TRBD2
TGTGCCAGCAGCCCCCGGGTAGATACCAGCGTTTGGGCGCAGTATTTT	CASSPRVDTSVWAQYF	-	TRBV7-2	TRBJ2-3	-
TGTGCCAGTAGTATCGGTCCTAGCGGGAGCAAGACCCAGTACTTC	CASSIGPSGSKTQYF	-	TRBV19	TRBJ2-5	TRBD2
TGTGCCAGCAGTTTAAATGGGGGGCCCCTCGGTCAGCCCCAGCATTTT	CASSLNGGPLGQPQHF	few	TRBV28	TRBJ1-5	-
TGCAGCGTTGACCCCGGGGGAGGGACCGGGGAGCTGTTTTTT	CSVDPGGGTGELFF	-	TRBV29-1	TRBJ2-2	TRBD2
TGCGCCAGCAGCTCCAGCGGGAGCGCGAACACCGGGGAGCTGTTTTTT	CASSSSGSANTGELFF	many	TRBV5-1	TRBJ2-2	TRBD2
TGTGCCATCAGTGAGTCGCAGGGGAGGGAGACCCAGTACTTC	CAISESQGRETQYF	few	TRBV10-3	TRBJ2-5	-
TGCGCCAGCAGCTTGGGGCAAACCGATAGAAAACTGTTTTTT	CASSLGQTDRKLFF	few	TRBV5-1	TRBJ1-4	-
TGCAGTGCCCCAAGCTCGACGGCGGGGACTGAAGCTTTCTTT	CSAPSSTAGTEAFF	many	TRBV20-1	TRBJ1-1	-
TGTGCCAGCAGTCTCCCGGGACAGGGGGCGTTTATTGAAAAACTGTTTTTT	CASSLPGQGAFIEKLFF	many	TRBV28	TRBJ1-4	TRBD1
TGTGCCAGCGTAGAGGACGAGCAGTACTTC	CASVEDEQYF	many	TRBV2	TRBJ2-7	-
TGTGCCAGCGTAAGGGACACTGAAGCTTTCTTT	CASVRDTEAFF	many	TRBV7-9	TRBJ1-1	-
TGCGCCAGCAGACTAGCGGGAGCCAATGAGCAGTTCTTC	CASRLAGANEQFF	-	TRBV5-1	TRBJ2-1	TRBD2